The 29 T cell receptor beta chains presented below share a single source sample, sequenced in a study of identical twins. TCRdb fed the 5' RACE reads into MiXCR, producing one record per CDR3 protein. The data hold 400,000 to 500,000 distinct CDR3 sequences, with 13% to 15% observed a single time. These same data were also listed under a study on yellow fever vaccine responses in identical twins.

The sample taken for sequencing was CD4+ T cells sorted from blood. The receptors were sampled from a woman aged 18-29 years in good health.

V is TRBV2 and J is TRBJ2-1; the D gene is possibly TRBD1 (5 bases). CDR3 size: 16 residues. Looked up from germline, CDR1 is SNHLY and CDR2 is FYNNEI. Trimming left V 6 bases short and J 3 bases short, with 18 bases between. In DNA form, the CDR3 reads TGTGCCAGCAGCCCCCGTGGGGCGGTTTTCTACAATGAGCAGTTCTTC. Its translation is CASSPRGAVFYNEQFF.

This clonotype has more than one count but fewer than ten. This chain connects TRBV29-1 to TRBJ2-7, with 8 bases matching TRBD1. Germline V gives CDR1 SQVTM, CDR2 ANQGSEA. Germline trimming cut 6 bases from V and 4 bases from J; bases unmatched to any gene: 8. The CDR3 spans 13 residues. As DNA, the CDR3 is TGCAGCGTCAGACAGGGGTACGTGTACGAGCAGTACTTC. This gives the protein CSVRQGYVYEQYF.

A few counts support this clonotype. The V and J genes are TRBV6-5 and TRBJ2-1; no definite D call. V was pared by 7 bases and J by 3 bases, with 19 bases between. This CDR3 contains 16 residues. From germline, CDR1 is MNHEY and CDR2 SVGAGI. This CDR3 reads CASTLDRRTSYNEQFF. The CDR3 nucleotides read TGTGCCAGCACTTTGGATCGACGTACGAGCTACAATGAGCAGTTCTTC.

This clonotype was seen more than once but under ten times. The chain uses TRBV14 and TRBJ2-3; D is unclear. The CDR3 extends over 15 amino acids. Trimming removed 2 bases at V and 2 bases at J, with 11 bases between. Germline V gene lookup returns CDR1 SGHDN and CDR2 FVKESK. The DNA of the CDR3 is TGTGCCAGCAGCCAACAAGACTGGTCCACAGATACGCAGTATTTT. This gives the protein CASSQQDWSTDTQYF.

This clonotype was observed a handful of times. CDR3 residues: CASCLSLLAGVSSYNEQFF. For the CDR3, the DNA is TGTGCCAGCTGTTTAAGTTTACTAGCGGGGGTGAGCTCCTACAATGAGCAGTTCTTC. This sequence joins TRBV6-4 and TRBJ2-1; 11 bases line up with TRBD2. CDR3 length: 19 amino acids. Trimming took 8 bases from V and 0 from J; bases not matched to a gene: 15. Germline values: CDR1 MRHNA, CDR2 SNTAGT.

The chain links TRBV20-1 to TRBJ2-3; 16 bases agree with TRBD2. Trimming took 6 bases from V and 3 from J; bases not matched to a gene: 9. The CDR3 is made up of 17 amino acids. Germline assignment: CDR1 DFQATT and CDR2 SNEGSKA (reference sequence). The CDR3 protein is CSARGLAGGVPTDTQYF. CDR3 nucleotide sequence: TGCAGTGCCCGGGGACTAGCGGGGGGGGTCCCTACAGATACGCAGTATTTT.

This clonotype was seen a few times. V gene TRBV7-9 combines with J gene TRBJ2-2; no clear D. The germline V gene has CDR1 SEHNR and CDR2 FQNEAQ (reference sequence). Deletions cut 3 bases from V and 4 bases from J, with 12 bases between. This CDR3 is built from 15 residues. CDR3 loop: CASSLGPTVTGELFF. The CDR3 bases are TGTGCCAGCAGCTTGGGTCCCACAGTCACCGGGGAGCTGTTTTTT.

Here the CDR3 DNA reads TGTGCCAGCAGAACGGACAGGGGGAAGACAGATACGCAGTATTTT. This encodes CASRTDRGKTDTQYF. This chain uses TRBV2 with TRBJ2-3, with 10 positions matching TRBD1. Germline V gives CDR1 SNHLY, CDR2 FYNNEI. Unmatched junction bases numbered 6, after V lost 6 bases and J lost 3 bases. CDR3 length: 15 amino acids.

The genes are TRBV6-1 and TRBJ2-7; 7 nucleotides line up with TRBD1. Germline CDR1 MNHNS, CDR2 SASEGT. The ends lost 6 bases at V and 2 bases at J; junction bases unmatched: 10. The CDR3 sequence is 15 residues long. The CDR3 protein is CASRNRGAAAYEQYF. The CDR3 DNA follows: TGTGCCAGCAGAAACAGGGGAGCAGCAGCCTACGAGCAGTACTTC.

The CDR3 loop is CASRQGQETQYF. The CDR3 nucleotides read TGTGCCAGCAGGCAGGGCCAAGAGACCCAGTACTTC. The chain is built from TRBV28 and TRBJ2-5; D is perhaps TRBD1 (5 bases). CDR3 length equals 12 residues. Germline loops: CDR1 MDHEN, CDR2 SYDVKM. V was clipped by 6 bases and J by 1 base, with 6 bases between them.

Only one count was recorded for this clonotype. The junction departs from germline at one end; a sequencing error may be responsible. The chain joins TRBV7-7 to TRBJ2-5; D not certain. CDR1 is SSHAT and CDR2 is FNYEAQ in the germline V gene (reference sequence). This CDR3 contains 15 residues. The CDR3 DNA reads TGTGCTAGCAGCTTAGGCCTGGGGAACCAAGAGACCCAGTACTTC. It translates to CASSLGLGNQETQYF.

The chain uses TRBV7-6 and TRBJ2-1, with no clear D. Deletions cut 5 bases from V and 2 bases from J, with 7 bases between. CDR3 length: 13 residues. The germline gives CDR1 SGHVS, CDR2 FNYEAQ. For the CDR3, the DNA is TGTGCCAGCAGCCCCAACGCCTACAATGAGCAGTTCTTC. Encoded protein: CASSPNAYNEQFF. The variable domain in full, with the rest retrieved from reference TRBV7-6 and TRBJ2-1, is GAGVSQSPRYKVTKRGQDVALRCDPISGHVSLYWYRQALGQGPEFLTYFNYEAQQDKSGLPNDRFSAERPEGSISTLTIQRTEQRDSAMYRCASSPNAYNEQFFGPGTRLTVL.

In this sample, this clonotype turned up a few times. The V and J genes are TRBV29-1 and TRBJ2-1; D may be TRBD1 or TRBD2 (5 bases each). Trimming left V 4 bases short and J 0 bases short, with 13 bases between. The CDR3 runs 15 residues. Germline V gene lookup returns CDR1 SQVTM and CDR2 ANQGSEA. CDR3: CSVGGGLSSYNEQFF. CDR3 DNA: TGCAGCGTTGGGGGCGGGCTCAGCTCCTACAATGAGCAGTTCTTC.

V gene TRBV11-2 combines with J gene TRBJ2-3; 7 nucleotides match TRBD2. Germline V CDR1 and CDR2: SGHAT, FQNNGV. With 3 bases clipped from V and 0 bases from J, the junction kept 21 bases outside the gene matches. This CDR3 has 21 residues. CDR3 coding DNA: TGTGCCAGCAGCTTCCCCCGGGGTCTAGCGGAAAGTACCACTAGCACAGATACGCAGTATTTT. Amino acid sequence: CASSFPRGLAESTTSTDTQYF. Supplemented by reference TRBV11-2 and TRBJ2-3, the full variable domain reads EAGVAQSPRYKIIEKRQSVAFWCNPISGHATLYWYQQILGQGPKLLIQFQNNGVVDDSQLPKDRFSAERLKGVDSTLKIQPAKLEDSAVYLCASSFPRGLAESTTSTDTQYFGPGTRLTVL.

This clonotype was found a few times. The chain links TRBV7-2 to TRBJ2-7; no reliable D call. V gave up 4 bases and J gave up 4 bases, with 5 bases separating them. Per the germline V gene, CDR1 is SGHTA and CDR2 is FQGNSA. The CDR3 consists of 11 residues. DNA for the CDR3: TGTGCCAGCAGCTATATGTACGAGCAGTACTTC. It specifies CASSYMYEQYF.

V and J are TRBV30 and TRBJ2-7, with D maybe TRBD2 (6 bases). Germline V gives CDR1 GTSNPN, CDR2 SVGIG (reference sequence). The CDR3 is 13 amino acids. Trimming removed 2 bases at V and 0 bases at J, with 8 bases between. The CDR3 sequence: CAWSTDYSYEQYF. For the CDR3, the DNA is TGTGCCTGGAGTACGGACTACTCCTACGAGCAGTACTTC. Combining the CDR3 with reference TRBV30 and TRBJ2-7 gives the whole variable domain SQTIHQWPATLVQPVGSPLSLECTVEGTSNPNLYWYRQAAGRGLQLLFYSVGIGQISSEVPQNLSASRPQDRQFILSSKKLLLSDSGFYLCAWSTDYSYEQYFGPGTRLTVT.

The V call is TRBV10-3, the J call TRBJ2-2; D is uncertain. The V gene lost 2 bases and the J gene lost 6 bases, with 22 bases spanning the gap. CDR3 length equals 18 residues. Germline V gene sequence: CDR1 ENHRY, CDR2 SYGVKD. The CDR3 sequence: CAISEAPLGLSSAGELFF. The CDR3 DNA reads TGTGCCATCAGTGAGGCCCCACTTGGGCTGAGCAGTGCCGGGGAGCTGTTTTTT.

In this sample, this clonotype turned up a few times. CDR3 in amino acids: CASRRTQGATGELFF. The CDR3 DNA sequence: TGTGCCAGCAGAAGAACCCAGGGTGCCACCGGGGAGCTGTTTTTT. J is TRBJ2-2 and V is TRBV5-6; possibly TRBD1 for D (5 bases). This CDR3 has 15 amino acids. Looked up from germline, CDR1 is SGHDT and CDR2 is YYEEEE. V lost 5 bases and J 4 bases, leaving 15 bases between the germline ends.

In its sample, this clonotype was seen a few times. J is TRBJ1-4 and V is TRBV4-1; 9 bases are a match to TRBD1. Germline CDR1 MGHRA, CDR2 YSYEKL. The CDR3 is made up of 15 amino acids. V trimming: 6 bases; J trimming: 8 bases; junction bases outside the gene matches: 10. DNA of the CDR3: TGCGCCAGCAGTCCTACCGGGACAGGGCCCGAAAAACTGTTTTTT. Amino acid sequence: CASSPTGTGPEKLFF.

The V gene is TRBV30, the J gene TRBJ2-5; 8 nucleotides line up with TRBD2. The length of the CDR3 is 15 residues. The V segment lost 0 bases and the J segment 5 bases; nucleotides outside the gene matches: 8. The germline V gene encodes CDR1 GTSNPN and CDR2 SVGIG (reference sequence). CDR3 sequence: CAWSVGGTRIETQYF. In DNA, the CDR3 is TGTGCCTGGAGTGTGGGGGGGACTAGGATTGAGACCCAGTACTTC.

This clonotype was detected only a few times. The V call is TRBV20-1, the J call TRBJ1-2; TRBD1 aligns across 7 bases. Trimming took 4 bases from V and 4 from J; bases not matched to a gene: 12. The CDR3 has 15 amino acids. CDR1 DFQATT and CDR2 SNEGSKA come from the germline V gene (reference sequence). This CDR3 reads CSANHDRVWGYGYTF. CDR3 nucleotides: TGCAGTGCTAATCATGACAGGGTATGGGGCTATGGCTACACCTTC.

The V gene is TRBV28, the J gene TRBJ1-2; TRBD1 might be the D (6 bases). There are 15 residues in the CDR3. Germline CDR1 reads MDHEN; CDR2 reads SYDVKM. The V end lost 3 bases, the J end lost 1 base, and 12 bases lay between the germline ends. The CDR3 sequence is CASSFGGPDNYGYTF. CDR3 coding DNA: TGTGCCAGCAGTTTTGGGGGGCCCGATAACTATGGCTACACCTTC.

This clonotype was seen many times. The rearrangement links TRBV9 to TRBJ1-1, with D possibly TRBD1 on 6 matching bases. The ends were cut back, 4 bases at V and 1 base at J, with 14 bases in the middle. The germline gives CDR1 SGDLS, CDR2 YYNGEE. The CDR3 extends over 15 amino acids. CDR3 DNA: TGTGCCAGCAGCCCCCTGGACAGACCGAACACTGAAGCTTTCTTT. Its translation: CASSPLDRPNTEAFF.

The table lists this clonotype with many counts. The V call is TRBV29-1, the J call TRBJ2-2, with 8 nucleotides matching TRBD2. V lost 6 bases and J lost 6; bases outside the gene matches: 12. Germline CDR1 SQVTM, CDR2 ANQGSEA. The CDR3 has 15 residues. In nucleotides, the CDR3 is TGCAGCGTCTCGGGACTAGTCAGTGGAGCCGGGGAGCTGTTTTTT. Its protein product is CSVSGLVSGAGELFF.

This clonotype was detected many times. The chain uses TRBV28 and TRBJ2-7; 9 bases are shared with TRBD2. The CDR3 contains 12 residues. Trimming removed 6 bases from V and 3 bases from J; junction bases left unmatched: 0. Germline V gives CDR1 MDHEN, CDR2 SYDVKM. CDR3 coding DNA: TGTGCCAGCAGACTAGCGGGCTACGAGCAGTACTTC. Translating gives CASRLAGYEQYF. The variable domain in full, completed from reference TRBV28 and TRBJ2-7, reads DVKVTQSSRYLVKRTGEKVFLECVQDMDHENMFWYRQDPGLGLRLIYFSYDVKMKEKGDIPEGYSVSREKKERFSLILESASTNQTSMYLCASRLAGYEQYFGPGTRLTVT.

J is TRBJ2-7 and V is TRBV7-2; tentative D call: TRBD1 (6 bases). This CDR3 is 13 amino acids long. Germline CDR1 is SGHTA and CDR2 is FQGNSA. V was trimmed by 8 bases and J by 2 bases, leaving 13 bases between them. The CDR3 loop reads CASVRDNTYEQYF. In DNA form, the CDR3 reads TGTGCCAGCGTCAGGGACAATACCTACGAGCAGTACTTC. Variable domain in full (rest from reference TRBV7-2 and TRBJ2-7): GAGVSQSPSNKVTEKGKDVELRCDPISGHTALYWYRQSLGQGLEFLIYFQGNSAPDKSGLPSDRFSAERTGGSVSTLTIQRTQQEDSAVYLCASVRDNTYEQYFGPGTRLTVT.

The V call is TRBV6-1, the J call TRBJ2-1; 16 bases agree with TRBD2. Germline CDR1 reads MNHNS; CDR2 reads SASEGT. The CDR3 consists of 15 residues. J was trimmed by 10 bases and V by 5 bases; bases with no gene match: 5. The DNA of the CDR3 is TGTGCCAGCAGTACGGGACTAGCGGGAGGGAGAGAGCAGTTCTTC. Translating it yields CASSTGLAGGREQFF.

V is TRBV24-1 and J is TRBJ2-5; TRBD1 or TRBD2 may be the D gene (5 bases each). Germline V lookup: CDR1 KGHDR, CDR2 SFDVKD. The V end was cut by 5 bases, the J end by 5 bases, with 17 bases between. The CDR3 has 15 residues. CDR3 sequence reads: CATSGGTGGAETQYF. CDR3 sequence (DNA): TGTGCCACCAGTGGAGGGACCGGAGGCGCGGAGACCCAGTACTTC.

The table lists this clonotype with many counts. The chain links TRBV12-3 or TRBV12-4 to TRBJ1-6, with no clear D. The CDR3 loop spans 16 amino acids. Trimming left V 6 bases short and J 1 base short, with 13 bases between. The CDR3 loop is CASSQRVGSYNSPLHF. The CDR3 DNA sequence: TGTGCCAGCAGCCAGAGAGTGGGTTCCTATAATTCACCCCTCCACTTT.